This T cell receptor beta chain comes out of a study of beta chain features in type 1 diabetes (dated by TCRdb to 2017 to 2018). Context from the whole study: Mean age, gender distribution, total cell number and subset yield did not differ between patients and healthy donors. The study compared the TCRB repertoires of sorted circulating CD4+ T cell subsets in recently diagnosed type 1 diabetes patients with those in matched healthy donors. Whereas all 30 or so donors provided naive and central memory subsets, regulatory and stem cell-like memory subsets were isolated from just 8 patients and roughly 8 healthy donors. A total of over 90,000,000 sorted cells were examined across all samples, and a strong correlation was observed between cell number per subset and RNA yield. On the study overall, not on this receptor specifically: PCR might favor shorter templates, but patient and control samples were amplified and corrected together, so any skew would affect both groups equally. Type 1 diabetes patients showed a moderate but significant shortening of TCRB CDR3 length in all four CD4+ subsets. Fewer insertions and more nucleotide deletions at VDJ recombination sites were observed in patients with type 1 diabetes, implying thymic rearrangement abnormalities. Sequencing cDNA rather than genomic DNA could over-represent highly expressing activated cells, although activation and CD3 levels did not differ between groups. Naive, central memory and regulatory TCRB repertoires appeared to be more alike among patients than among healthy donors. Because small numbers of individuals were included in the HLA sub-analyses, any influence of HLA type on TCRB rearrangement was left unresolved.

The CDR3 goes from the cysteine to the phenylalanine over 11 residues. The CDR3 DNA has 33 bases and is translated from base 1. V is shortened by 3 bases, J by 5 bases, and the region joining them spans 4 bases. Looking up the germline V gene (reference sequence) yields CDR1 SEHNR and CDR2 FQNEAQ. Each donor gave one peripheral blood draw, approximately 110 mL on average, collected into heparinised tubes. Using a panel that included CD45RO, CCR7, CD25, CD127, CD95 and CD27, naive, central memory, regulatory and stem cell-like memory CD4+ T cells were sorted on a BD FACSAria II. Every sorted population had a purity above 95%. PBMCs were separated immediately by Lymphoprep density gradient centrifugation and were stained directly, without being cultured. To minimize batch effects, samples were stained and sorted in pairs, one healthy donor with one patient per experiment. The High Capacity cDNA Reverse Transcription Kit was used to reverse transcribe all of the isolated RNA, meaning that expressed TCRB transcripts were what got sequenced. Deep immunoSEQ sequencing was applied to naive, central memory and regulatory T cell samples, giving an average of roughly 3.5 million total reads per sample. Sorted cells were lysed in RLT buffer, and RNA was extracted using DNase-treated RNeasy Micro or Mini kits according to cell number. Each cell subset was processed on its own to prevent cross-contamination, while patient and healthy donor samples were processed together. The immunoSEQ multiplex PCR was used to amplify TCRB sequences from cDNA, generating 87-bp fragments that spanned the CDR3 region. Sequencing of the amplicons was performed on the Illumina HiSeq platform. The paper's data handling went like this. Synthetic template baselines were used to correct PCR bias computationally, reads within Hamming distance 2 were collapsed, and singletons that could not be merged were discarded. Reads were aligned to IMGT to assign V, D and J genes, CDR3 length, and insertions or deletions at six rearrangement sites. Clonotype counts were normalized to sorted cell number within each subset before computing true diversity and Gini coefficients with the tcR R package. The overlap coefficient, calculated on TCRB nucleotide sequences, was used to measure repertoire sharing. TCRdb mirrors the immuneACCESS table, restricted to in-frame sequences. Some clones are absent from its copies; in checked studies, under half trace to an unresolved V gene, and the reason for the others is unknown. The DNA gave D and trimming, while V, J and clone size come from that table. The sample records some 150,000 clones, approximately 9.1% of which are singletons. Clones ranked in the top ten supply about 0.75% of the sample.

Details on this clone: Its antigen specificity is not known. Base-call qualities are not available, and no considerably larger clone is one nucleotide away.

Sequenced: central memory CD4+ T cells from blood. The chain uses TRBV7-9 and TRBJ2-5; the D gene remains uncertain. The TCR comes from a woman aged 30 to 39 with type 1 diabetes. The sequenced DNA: TGTGCCAGCAGCTTTTCGGAGACCCAGTACTTC. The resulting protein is CASSFSETQYF.